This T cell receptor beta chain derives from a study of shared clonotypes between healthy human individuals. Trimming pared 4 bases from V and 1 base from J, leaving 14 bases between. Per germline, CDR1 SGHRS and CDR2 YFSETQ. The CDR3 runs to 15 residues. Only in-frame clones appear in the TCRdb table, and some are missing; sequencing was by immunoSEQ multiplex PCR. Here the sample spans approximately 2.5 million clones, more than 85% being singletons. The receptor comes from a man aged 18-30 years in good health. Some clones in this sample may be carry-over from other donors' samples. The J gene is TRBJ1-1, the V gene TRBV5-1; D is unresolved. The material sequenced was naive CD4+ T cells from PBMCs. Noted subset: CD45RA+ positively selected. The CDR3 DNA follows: TGCGCCAGCAGCCGCGAACTTCAGAGGAACACTGAAGCTTTCTTT. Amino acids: CASSRELQRNTEAFF.